This T cell receptor beta chain comes out of a study of shared clonotypes between healthy human individuals. Study outcomes and limitations: Memory subsets had estimated richness that was generally smaller than that of naive subsets.

Sequencing was at deep level. Sequenced by immunoSEQ multiplex PCR; TCRdb stores in-frame clones only, minus some. The sample shows more than 2,000,000 clones, around nine tenths of them seen only once. Germline CDR1 is LNHDA and CDR2 is SQIVND (reference sequence). There are 14 residues in the CDR3. Trimming removed 8 bases from V and 8 bases from J, with 18 bases in between. Regarding this clone: The antigen remains undetermined.

Donation came from healthy HIV-negative adults that had no recent acute infections or vaccinations. Splitting of CD4+ cells produced CD45RA+ naive and CD45RA-negative memory subsets. Sequenced input: naive CD4+ T cells sorted from blood. Subset indicated: CD45RA+ positively selected. The receptor comes from a man aged 18-30 years in good health. This rearrangement joins TRBV19 to TRBJ1-4; D unresolved. The CDR3 sequence is CASLVRGPPEKLFF. The CDR3 DNA reads as TGTGCCAGTCTAGTCCGAGGACCACCAGAAAAACTGTTTTTT.